This T cell receptor beta chain was observed in a study of type 1 and type 2 diabetes patients (dated by TCRdb to about 2016). For the study in its entirety: Recruited in China, the cohort was made up of fewer than 10 type 1 diabetes patients, a few type 2 diabetes patients and about 6 nondiabetic controls. Throughout the study, CD4 or CD8 MicroBeads on MACS columns were used to positively select CD4+ and CD8+ T cells from PBMCs. A total of roughly 19 million paired-end reads was generated across the whole study. In the study, high-throughput sequencing was used to profile TCRbeta repertoires so that type 1 diabetes, type 2 diabetes and nondiabetic individuals could be compared. Type 2 diabetes patients were included as a disease comparison group for the type 1 diabetes patients. When approximately 22-cycle amplification was compared with roughly 25-cycle amplification, V gene usage looked similar, suggesting that primer efficiencies were similar and PCR bias was random. TCRbeta libraries were sequenced paired-end on Illumina HiSeq 2000 or MiSeq instruments.

The germline V gene specifies SNHLY as CDR1 and FYNNEI as CDR2. The V end loses 8 bases and the J end loses 0 bases, and a stretch of 14 bases separates them. CDR3 length: 15 amino acids, cysteine to phenylalanine. Here the CDR3 DNA is all that survives: 45 bases in frame from base 1. Every diabetic patient fulfilled standard classification criteria for type 1 or type 2 diabetes, and glucose and C-peptide were measured using WHO-recommended methods. Donors with other autoimmune diseases or infections within the previous four weeks were excluded. Around 10 milliliters of peripheral blood were drawn from each participant. LymphoPrep density separation was used to isolate PBMCs. Sequencing instrument: Illumina MiSeq. For TCRbeta CDR3 amplification, the template was genomic DNA taken from the sorted T cell subsets. The TCRbeta CDR3 region was amplified by multiplex PCR with 30 forward and 13 reverse primers. PCR products were purified with AMPure XP beads, after which indices and adaptors were added in a second roughly 23-cycle PCR. Before sequencing, libraries were gel-purified with the QIAquick Gel Extraction Kit. As for the authors' bioinformatics: Paired-end reads were merged using FLASH and were aligned with IgBLAST to IMGT V, D and J germline references. Reads with below 70% alignment identity to germline references were discarded, and 11,114,426 reads were retained study-wide. CDR3 boundaries, reading frame and productivity were assigned according to IMGT definitions. Highly-expanded clones were defined as clones at or above 1% of reads, and diversity was measured by normalized Shannon entropy. Unpaired two-tailed t-tests were used to test for differences in Shannon entropy between groups. TCRdb applied fastp at Q25 and MiXCR to the public reads, then kept only in-frame beta chains. Each entry merges the rows of one CDR3 protein and shows their most common DNA and genes. The V and J calls shown here were made by TCRdb, not taken from the authors' results. The sample table lists fewer than 350,000 distinct CDR3 sequences, over 45% of them with a count of one. Approximately 13% of the sample comes from the top ten.

Beyond this particular receptor, the publication reports: Type 2 diabetes patients had few highly-expanded CD4+ clones, median one, accounting for a median roughly 3.8% of reads. In both CD4+ and CD8+ T cells, type 2 diabetes repertoires were highly diverse, with diversity significantly greater than that of type 1 diabetes repertoires. Because only a limited number of T2D and control samples were sequenced, some T1D-only HECs might also be present in more T2D or control samples. The study groups were not matched for age and gender, which could possibly have biased interpretation. Type 2 diabetes and control samples had highly correlated V and J gene usage patterns, with the correlation between samples averaging around 0.97.

Only a few counts were recorded for this clonotype. Its antigen remains undetermined. The input lacks base qualities; no much larger clone sits a single base away. The rearranged segments are TRBV2 and TRBJ1-5; the D gene is not confidently resolved. The TCR was taken from a man younger than 35 with type 2 diabetes. Sequenced sample: peripheral blood mononuclear cells (PBMCs). The CDR3 protein sequence reads: CASAAWTDSNQPQHF. The sequence in DNA is TGTGCCAGCGCGGCGTGGACGGATAGCAATCAGCCCCAGCATTTT.